This TCR beta chain comes out of a study of T cell responses to AZD1222 COVID-19 vaccine. Study outcomes and limitations: With dominance at 160-218 and 743-854, vaccine-associated CD4 TCRs spanned spike. Spike-specific TCR repertoires showed rising breadth and depth after two AZD1222 doses. Seropositive at baseline were only a handful of AZD1222 recipients.

Sequenced by immunoSEQ multiplex PCR; TCRdb stores in-frame clones only, minus some. The sample holds more than 120,000 clones, approximately 86% seen once. CDR3 length equals 14 residues. Trimming removed 10 bases from V and 2 bases from J, with 18 bases in between. Germline CDR1 reads MNHEY; CDR2 reads SVGAGI. Turning to this clone: Its antigen is as yet unknown.

The J gene is TRBJ2-7, the V gene TRBV6-5; D is perhaps TRBD1 (5 bases). The input for sequencing was peripheral blood, taken 28 days after the second AZD1222 dose. This clonotype was sampled from an adult who received the AZD1222 COVID-19 vaccine. The CDR3 loop is CATAQGGFTYEQYF. Here the CDR3 DNA reads TGTGCCACCGCCCAGGGCGGTTTCACCTACGAGCAGTACTTC.